This T cell receptor beta chain originates from a study of resident and recirculating memory T cells in vitiligo. This CDR3 region has 12 residues. Data came from immunoSEQ multiplex PCR; TCRdb stores just in-frame clones and leaves some out. Counted here are 70,000 to 75,000 clones, approximately 93% occurring once; the ten biggest clones make up less than 5%. This clonotype originated in a male donor with vitiligo. This chain joins TRBV21-1 and TRBJ1-5; TRBD1 reflects the table's D call only, with no check against the DNA. TRBV21-1 counts as a pseudogene. The specimen sequenced was blood. This chain's CDR3 is CASSIRFQPQHF. The DNA of the CDR3 is TGTGCCAGCAGCATCAGATTTCAGCCCCAGCATTTT.